The text below deals with one T cell receptor beta chain. Its specificity is not known. Each donor was a healthy Caucasian individual from Russia, aged roughly 6 to 95. Collection of roughly 9.8 milliliters of peripheral blood was performed for each donor. This sample was taken from a study of blood T cells in healthy people across ages. For the second PCR, which ran for roughly 6 to 11 cycles, a sample-barcoded 5' primer and a J-beta primer mix were used. There were at least 2.5 million CDR3-containing paired-end reads obtained from each sample. Each CDR3 protein gets one entry after TCRdb re-called the 5' RACE reads with MiXCR. The sample contains about 900,000 distinct CDR3 sequences, roughly 48% of which appear only once. Study outcomes and limitations: A greater number of naive CD4+ cells and higher diversity distinguished long-lived donors from aged donors.

The source is a man younger than 45 in good health. The sequencing sample was made of blood.

The CDR3 nucleotides are TGCGCCACCACCGGCGGGCTAGCGGGGCGTACAGATACGCAGTATTTT. Translation gives CATTGGLAGRTDTQYF. This chain uses TRBV5-1 with TRBJ2-3, with 9 bases that match TRBD2. The CDR3 totals 16 residues. In germline, CDR1 is SGHRS, CDR2 YFSETQ. Losses at the gene ends were 9 bases for V and 3 bases for J; bases not matched to a gene: 14. The variable domain in full, with the rest retrieved from reference TRBV5-1 and TRBJ2-3, is KAGVTQTPRYLIKTRGQQVTLSCSPISGHRSVSWYQQTPGQGLQFLFEYFSETQRNKGNFPGRFSGRQFSNSRSEMNVSTLELGDSALYLCATTGGLAGRTDTQYFGPGTRLTVL.